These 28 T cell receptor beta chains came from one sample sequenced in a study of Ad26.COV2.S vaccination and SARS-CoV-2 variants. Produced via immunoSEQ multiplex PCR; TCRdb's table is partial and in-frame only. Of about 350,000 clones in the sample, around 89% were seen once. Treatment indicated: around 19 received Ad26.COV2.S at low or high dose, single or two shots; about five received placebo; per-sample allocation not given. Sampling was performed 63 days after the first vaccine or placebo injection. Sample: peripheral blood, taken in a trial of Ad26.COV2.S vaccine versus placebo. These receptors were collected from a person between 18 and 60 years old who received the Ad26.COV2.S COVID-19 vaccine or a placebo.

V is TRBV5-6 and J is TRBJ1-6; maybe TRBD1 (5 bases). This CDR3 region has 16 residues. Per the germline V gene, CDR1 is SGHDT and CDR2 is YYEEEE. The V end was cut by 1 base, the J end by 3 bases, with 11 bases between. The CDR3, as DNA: TGTGCCAGCAGCTTGAGTAGCCAGGGCTATAATTCACCCCTCCACTTT. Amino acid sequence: CASSLSSQGYNSPLHF.

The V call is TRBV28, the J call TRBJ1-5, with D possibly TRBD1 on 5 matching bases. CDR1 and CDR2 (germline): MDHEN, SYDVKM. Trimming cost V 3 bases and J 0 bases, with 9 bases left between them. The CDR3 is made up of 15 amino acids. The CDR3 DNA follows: TGTGCCAGCAGTTTTGGGGCTAATAGCAATCAGCCCCAGCATTTT. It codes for CASSFGANSNQPQHF. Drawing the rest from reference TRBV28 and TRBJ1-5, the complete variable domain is DVKVTQSSRYLVKRTGEKVFLECVQDMDHENMFWYRQDPGLGLRLIYFSYDVKMKEKGDIPEGYSVSREKKERFSLILESASTNQTSMYLCASSFGANSNQPQHFGDGTRLSIL.

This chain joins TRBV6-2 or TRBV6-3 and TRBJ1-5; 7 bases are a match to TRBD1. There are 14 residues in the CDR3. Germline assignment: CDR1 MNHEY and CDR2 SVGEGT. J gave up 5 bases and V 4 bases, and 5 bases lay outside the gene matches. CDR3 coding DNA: TGTGCCAGCAGTTCGGACAGGTTTTATCAGCCCCAGCATTTT. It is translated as CASSSDRFYQPQHF.

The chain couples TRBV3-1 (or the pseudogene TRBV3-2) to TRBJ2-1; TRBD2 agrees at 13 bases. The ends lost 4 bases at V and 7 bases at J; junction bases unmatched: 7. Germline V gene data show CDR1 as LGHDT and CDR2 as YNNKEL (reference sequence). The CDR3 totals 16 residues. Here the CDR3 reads CASSPLTSGRGNEQFF. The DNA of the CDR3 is TGTGCCAGCAGCCCCCTAACTAGCGGGAGGGGGAATGAGCAGTTCTTC.

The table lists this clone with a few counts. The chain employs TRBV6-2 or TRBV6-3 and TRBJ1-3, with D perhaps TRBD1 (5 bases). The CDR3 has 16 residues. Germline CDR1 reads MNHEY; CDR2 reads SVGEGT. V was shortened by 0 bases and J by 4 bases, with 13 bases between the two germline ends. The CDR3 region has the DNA TGTGCCAGCAGTTACTCAGGCAGGGCTGCCGGAAACACCATATATTTT. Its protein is CASSYSGRAAGNTIYF.

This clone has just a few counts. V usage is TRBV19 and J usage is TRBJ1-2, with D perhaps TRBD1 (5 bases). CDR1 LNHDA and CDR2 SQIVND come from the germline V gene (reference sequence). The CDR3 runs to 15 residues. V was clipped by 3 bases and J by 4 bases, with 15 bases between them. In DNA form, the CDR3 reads TGTGCCAGTAGTATCGCAGCCCAGGGCGGCTATGGCTACACCTTC. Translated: CASSIAAQGGYGYTF.

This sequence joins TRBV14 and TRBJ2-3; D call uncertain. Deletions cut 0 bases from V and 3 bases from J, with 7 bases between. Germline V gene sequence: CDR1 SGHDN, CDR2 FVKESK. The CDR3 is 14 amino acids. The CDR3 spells CASSQEALTDTQYF. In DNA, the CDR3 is TGTGCCAGCAGCCAAGAGGCCCTGACAGATACGCAGTATTTT.

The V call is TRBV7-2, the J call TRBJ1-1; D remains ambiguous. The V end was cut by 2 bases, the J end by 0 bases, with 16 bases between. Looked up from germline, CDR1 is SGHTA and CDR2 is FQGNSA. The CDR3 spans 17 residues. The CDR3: CASSLFGLGRVNTEAFF. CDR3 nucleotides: TGTGCCAGCAGCTTATTTGGTCTAGGGAGGGTGAACACTGAAGCTTTCTTT. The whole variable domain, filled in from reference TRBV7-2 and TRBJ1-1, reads GAGVSQSPSNKVTEKGKDVELRCDPISGHTALYWYRQSLGQGLEFLIYFQGNSAPDKSGLPSDRFSAERTGGSVSTLTIQRTQQEDSAVYLCASSLFGLGRVNTEAFFGQGTRLTVV.

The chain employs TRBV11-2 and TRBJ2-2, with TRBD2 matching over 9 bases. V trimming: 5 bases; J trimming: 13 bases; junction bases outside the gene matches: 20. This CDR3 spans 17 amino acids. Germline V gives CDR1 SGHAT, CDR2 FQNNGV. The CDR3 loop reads CASSPTRESGRRGGLFF. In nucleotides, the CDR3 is TGTGCCAGCAGCCCCACTAGAGAGAGCGGGAGGCGGGGCGGGCTGTTTTTT.

The CDR3 DNA reads as TGTGCCAGCAGTTTTTTGACAGGGGGAACTAATGAAAAACTGTTTTTT. It encodes CASSFLTGGTNEKLFF. The gene calls are TRBV27 and TRBJ1-4, with 9 bases aligning to TRBD1. Per the germline V gene, CDR1 is MNHEY and CDR2 is SMNVEV (reference sequence). Germline trimming cut 3 bases from V and 1 base from J; bases unmatched to any gene: 3. CDR3 length: 16 residues.

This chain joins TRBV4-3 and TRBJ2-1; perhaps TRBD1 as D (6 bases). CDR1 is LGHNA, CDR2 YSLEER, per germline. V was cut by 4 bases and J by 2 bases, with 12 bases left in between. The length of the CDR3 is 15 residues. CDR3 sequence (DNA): TGCGCCAGCAGCCTCCGACAGGAAACCTACAATGAGCAGTTCTTC. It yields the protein CASSLRQETYNEQFF.

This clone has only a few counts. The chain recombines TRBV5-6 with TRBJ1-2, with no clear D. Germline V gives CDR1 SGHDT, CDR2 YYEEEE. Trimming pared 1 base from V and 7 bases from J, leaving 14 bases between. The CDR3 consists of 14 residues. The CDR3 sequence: CASSLWESTGGYTF. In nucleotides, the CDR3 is TGTGCCAGCAGCTTGTGGGAATCGACTGGTGGCTACACCTTC.

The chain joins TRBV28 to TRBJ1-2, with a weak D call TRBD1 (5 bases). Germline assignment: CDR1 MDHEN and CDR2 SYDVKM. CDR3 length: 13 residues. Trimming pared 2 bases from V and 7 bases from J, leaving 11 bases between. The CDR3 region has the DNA TGTGCCAGCAGTTTAGAACAGGCGGGTGGCTACACCTTC. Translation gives CASSLEQAGGYTF.

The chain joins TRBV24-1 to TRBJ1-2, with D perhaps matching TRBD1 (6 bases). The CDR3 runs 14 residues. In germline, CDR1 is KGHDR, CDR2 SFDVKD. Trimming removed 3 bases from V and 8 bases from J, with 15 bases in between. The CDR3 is CATSDIDRSEGYTF. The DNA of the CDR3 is TGTGCCACCAGTGATATTGACAGGAGCGAGGGCTACACCTTC.

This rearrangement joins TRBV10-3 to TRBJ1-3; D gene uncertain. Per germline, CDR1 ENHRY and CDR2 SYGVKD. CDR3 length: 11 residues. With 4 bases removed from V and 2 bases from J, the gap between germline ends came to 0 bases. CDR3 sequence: CAISAGNTIYF. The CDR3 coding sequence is TGTGCCATCAGTGCTGGAAACACCATATATTTT.

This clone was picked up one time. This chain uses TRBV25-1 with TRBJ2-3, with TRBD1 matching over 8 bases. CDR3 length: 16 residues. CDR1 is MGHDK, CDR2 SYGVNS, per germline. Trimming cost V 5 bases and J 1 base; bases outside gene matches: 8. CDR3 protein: CASSPRTGRGTDTQYF. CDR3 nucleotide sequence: TGTGCCAGCAGTCCCCGGACAGGGAGAGGCACAGATACGCAGTATTTT.

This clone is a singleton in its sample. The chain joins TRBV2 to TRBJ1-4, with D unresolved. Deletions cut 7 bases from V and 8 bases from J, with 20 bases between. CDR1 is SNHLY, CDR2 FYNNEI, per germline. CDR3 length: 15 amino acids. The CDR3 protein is CASNERPGSSEKLFF. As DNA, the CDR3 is TGTGCCAGCAACGAAAGGCCTGGCTCGTCAGAAAAACTGTTTTTT.

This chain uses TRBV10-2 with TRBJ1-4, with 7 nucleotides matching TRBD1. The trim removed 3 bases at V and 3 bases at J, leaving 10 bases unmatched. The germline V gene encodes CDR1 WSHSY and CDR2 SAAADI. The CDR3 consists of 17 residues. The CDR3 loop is CASSDYWEGAANEKLFF. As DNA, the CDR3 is TGCGCCAGCAGTGATTATTGGGAGGGGGCTGCTAATGAAAAACTGTTTTTT.

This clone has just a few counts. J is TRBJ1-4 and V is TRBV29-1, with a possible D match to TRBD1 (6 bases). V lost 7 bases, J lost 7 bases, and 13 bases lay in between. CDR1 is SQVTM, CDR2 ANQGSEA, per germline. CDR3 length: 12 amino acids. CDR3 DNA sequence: TGCAGCGCTGGGGGGCGTACTGAAAAACTGTTTTTT. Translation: CSAGGRTEKLFF.

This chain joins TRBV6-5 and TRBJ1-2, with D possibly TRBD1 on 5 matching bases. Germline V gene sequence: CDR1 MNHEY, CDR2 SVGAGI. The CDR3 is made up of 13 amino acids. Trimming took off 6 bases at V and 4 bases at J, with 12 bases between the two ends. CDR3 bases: TGTGCCAGCAGGTTCGACGGGGCCTATGGCTACACCTTC. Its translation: CASRFDGAYGYTF.

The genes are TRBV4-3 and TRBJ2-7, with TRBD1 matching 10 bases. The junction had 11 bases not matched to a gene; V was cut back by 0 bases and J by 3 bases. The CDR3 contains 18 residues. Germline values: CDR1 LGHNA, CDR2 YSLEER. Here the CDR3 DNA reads TGCGCCAGCAGCCAAGATGCCCCGGGACAGGGGTTGATCTACGAGCAGTACTTC. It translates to CASSQDAPGQGLIYEQYF.

CDR3 DNA sequence: TGTGCCACCGGGACAGGGGTTACCGGGGAGCTGTTTTTT. Its protein is CATGTGVTGELFF. V usage is TRBV24-1 and J usage is TRBJ2-2; 10 positions agree with TRBD1. This CDR3 has 13 residues. The J segment lost 5 bases and the V segment lost 9 bases, leaving 2 bases of the junction unmatched. The germline gives CDR1 KGHDR, CDR2 SFDVKD.

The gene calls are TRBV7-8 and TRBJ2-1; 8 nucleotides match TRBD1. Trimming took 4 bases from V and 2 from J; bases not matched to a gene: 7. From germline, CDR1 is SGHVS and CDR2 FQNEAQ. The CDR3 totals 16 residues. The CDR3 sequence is CASSSLGTGPYNEQFF. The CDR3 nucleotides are TGTGCCAGCAGCTCGCTAGGGACAGGCCCCTACAATGAGCAGTTCTTC.

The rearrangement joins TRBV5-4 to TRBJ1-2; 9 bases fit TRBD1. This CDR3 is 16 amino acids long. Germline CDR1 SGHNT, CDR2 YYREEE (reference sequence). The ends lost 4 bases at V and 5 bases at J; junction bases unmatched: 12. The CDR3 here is CASSPPLPGTGYGYTF. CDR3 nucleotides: TGTGCCAGCAGCCCTCCCCTCCCCGGGACAGGGTATGGCTACACCTTC.

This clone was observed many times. The CDR3 is CASSRTGGAEAFF. CDR3 nucleotides: TGTGCCAGCAGCCGGACAGGGGGTGCTGAAGCTTTCTTT. The chain employs TRBV3-1 (or the pseudogene TRBV3-2) and TRBJ1-1; 10 bases are shared with TRBD1. The CDR3 loop spans 13 amino acids. Germline-derived CDR1 and CDR2 are LGHDT and YNNKEL (reference sequence). The ends lost 4 bases at V and 6 bases at J; junction bases unmatched: 2.

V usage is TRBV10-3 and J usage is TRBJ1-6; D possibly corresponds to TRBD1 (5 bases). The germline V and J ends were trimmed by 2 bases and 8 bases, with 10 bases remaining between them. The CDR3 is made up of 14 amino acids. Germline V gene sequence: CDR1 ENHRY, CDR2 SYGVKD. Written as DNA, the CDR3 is TGTGCCATCAGTGAGCCAGGGCAAGATTCACCCCTCCACTTT. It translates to CAISEPGQDSPLHF.

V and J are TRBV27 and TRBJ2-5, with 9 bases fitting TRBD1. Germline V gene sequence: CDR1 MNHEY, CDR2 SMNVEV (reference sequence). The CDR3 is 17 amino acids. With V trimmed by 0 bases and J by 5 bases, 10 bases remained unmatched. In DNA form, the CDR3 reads TGTGCCAGCAGTTTATCGAGACAACAGGGGGCTGGGGAGACCCAGTACTTC. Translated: CASSLSRQQGAGETQYF.

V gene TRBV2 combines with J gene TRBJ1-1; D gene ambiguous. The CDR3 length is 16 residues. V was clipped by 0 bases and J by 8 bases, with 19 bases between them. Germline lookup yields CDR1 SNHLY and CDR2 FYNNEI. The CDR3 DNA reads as TGTGCCAGCAGTGAAGCGCTTGGGCGCAGCACAAAAGAAGCTTTCTTT. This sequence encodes CASSEALGRSTKEAFF.